Given below is one T cell receptor (beta chain) in context. The antigen is undetermined. CDR3 size: 16 residues. Germline CDR1 LGHDT, CDR2 YNNKEL (reference sequence). V lost 6 bases and J 3 bases, leaving 20 bases between the germline ends. It was second doses at about 4 or about 12 weeks that were pooled. The record originates from a study of T cell responses to AZD1222 COVID-19 vaccine. General study results and limits: A mostly white British donor set with more females was recruited, and clonal diversity was possibly underestimated. Just a handful of AZD1222 recipients were seropositive at baseline.

Sequencing used immunoSEQ multiplex PCR; TCRdb keeps in-frame clones, though not all of them. This sample has 83,000 or so clones; around 93% occur once, and the top ten carry around 28%. The chain recombines TRBV3-1 (or the pseudogene TRBV3-2) with TRBJ2-5; D remains unclear. This receptor was obtained from an adult who received the AZD1222 COVID-19 vaccine. Sample: peripheral blood, taken 28 days after the second AZD1222 dose. DNA for the CDR3: TGTGCCAGCAGACCCGTCAAGGGCGTACTTGAAGAGACCCAGTACTTC. Residues: CASRPVKGVLEETQYF.